This T cell receptor (beta chain) was documented in a study of shared clonotypes between healthy human individuals. The study, taken as a whole, reports: Sequencing depth was a factor that was expected to affect clonotype sharing among donors.

Those who donated were healthy HIV-negative adults, with no recent acute infections or vaccinations reported. Loaded into unsorted PBMC replicate PCRs was approximately 320 ng DNA, 30,000 to 35,000 T cell genomes. Sequencing was performed with immunoSEQ multiplex PCR; in TCRdb, only in-frame clones are kept and a portion is missing. The sample has 550,000 to 600,000 clones; roughly four fifths are singletons. This clone was seen just once. Its antigen is unknown. The CDR3 has 15 amino acids. Germline CDR1 is SEHNR and CDR2 is FQNEAQ (reference sequence). J gave up 6 bases and V 5 bases, and 10 bases lay outside the gene matches.

Sequenced material: PBMCs. The clonotype comes from a woman aged 40-49 years in good health. Some clones in this sample may be carry-over from other donors' samples. V usage is TRBV7-9 and J usage is TRBJ2-7; 10 nucleotides line up with TRBD1. The CDR3 DNA is TGTGCCAGCAGCCAAGAAGGGACAGGGGTCCGCGAGCAGTACTTC. It yields the protein CASSQEGTGVREQYF. The full variable domain, completed using reference TRBV7-9 and TRBJ2-7, is DTGVSQNPRHKITKRGQNVTFRCDPISEHNRLYWYRQTLGQGPEFLTYFQNEAQLEKSRLLSDRFSAERPKGSFSTLEIQRTEQGDSAMYLCASSQEGTGVREQYFGPGTRLTVT.